This TCR beta chain appears in the sequencing data of a study of blood T cell repertoires in COVID-19. In the study overall: There were acute and convalescent COVID-19 samples, and they came from the United States, Italy and Spain.

Membership in each cohort depended on participant-reported clinical history. Participants in the exposed group had met a COVID-19 case in the 2 weeks before joining the study. The trim removed 3 bases at V and 1 base at J, leaving 14 bases unmatched. The CDR3 is 19 amino acids. Per the germline V gene, CDR1 is LNHDA and CDR2 is SQIVND (reference sequence). Original handling: Amplification with reference gene primers provided the estimates of nucleated cell counts. The method was immunoSEQ multiplex PCR; TCRdb's version includes in-frame clones alone and lacks a portion of them. V and J calls plus clone size are reproduced from that table; the DNA served to infer D and trimming. The sample includes about 270,000 clones, 85% to 95% seen only once; the top ten take 2.8%.

Input material: PBMCs or T cells enriched from blood (not recorded which). This TCR was recovered from a middle-aged man who had been exposed to COVID-19. The chain combines TRBV19 with TRBJ1-4; 7 positions match TRBD1. The CDR3 coding sequence is TGTGCCAGTAGTATTAGGATTACAGGGGTATTAAGAACTAATGAAAAACTGTTTTTT. Translation: CASSIRITGVLRTNEKLFF.